The 26 T cell receptor beta chains listed next were all sequenced from one sample in a study of pediatric ulcerative colitis (dated by TCRdb to about 2019). The library was generated by the immunoSEQ multiplex PCR assay. In its TCRdb copy, this immuneACCESS table keeps in-frame sequences only and misses some clones. Where compared with another copy, unresolved V genes explain less than half of these, and the others have no known cause. This sample is represented by approximately 60,000 clones; 80% to 90% of them were singletons. The ten largest account for about 3.5% of the sample. Sequencing input: blood. The receptors stem from a boy aged 5 to 17 with severe ulcerative colitis.

This clone showed up just a few times. The V call is TRBV11-2, the J call TRBJ2-7; no reliable D call. The CDR3 consists of 15 residues. Trimming shortened V by 0 bases and J by 2 bases, and 11 bases separated the two germline ends. Germline CDR1 reads SGHAT; CDR2 reads FQNNGV. CDR3 loop: CASSLDRDHPYEQYF. For the CDR3, the DNA is TGTGCCAGCAGCTTAGATAGGGATCACCCCTACGAGCAGTACTTC.

The chain employs TRBV7-2 and TRBJ2-2; D not resolved. Trimming shortened V by 3 bases and J by 5 bases, and 7 bases separated the two germline ends. CDR3 size: 13 residues. The germline gives CDR1 SGHTA, CDR2 FQGNSA. The CDR3 reads CASSFDKTGELFF. CDR3 DNA sequence: TGTGCCAGCAGCTTCGACAAAACCGGGGAGCTGTTTTTT.

V is TRBV5-1 and J is TRBJ2-3; 7 bases match TRBD1. Germline-derived CDR1 and CDR2 are SGHRS and YFSETQ. J gave up 7 bases and V 0 bases, and 14 bases lay outside the gene matches. The CDR3 totals 17 residues. The DNA of the CDR3 is TGCGCCAGCAGCTTGGATAGGGACAGCGCCACCGGGCATACGCAGTATTTT. This translates into CASSLDRDSATGHTQYF.

The chain joins TRBV19 to TRBJ2-3; 7 bases map to TRBD2. The junction had 6 bases not matched to a gene; V was cut back by 3 bases and J by 6 bases. The length of the CDR3 is 14 residues. Germline CDR1 and CDR2: LNHDA and SQIVND (reference sequence). The DNA for the CDR3 is TGTGCCAGTAGTATGACTAGCCCCGCGGATACGCAGTATTTT. Protein: CASSMTSPADTQYF.

This chain links TRBV6-1 with TRBJ1-5, with D possibly being TRBD1 (5 bases). Trimming left V 2 bases short and J 2 bases short, with 7 bases between. The CDR3 sequence is 14 residues long. From germline, CDR1 is MNHNS and CDR2 SASEGT. The CDR3 DNA sequence: TGTGCCAGCAGTGAAATGGGGGGCAATCAGCCCCAGCATTTT. Protein product: CASSEMGGNQPQHF.

The CDR3, as DNA: TGTGCCAGCAGTCCCCGACTAGCGGGGGAACAAGAGACCCAGTACTTC. Residues: CASSPRLAGEQETQYF. The chain links TRBV28 to TRBJ2-5; 12 nucleotides align to TRBD2. Germline CDR1 and CDR2: MDHEN and SYDVKM. This CDR3 has 16 amino acids. With 5 bases clipped from V and 2 bases from J, the junction kept 6 bases outside the gene matches.

A word on this clone: The sample has other DNA sequences that encode this CDR3 too. V gene TRBV27 combines with J gene TRBJ2-7; TRBD2 is a possible D gene (5 bases). The CDR3 loop spans 16 amino acids. CDR1 is MNHEY, CDR2 SMNVEV, per germline (reference sequence). Trimming took off 4 bases at V and 1 base at J, with 17 bases between the two ends. The CDR3 spells CASSSPVREGSYEQYF. The DNA for the CDR3 is TGTGCCAGCAGTTCACCTGTACGGGAAGGATCCTACGAGCAGTACTTC.

The chain joins TRBV27 to TRBJ2-1, with 9 bases identical to TRBD2. This CDR3 is 16 amino acids long. Per germline, CDR1 MNHEY and CDR2 SMNVEV (reference sequence). V lost 4 bases to trimming and J lost 8 bases; unmatched junction nucleotides: 12. The CDR3 sequence: CASSSDWLAGRDEQFF. DNA for the CDR3: TGTGCCAGCAGTTCAGATTGGCTAGCGGGACGCGATGAGCAGTTCTTC.

The chain carries TRBV4-3 and TRBJ2-1; TRBD2 agrees at 14 bases. V dropped 0 bases and J dropped 12; count of bases not matched to a gene: 13. CDR1 is LGHNA, CDR2 YSLEER, per germline. The CDR3 is made up of 18 amino acids. The CDR3 sequence is CASSQDDNSGTSGSRQFF. The CDR3 DNA follows: TGCGCCAGCAGCCAAGACGATAACTCCGGGACTAGCGGGAGTAGGCAGTTCTTC.

This rearrangement joins TRBV6-5 to TRBJ2-5, with a weak D call TRBD2 (6 bases). The CDR3 has 14 amino acids. V lost 6 bases to trimming and J lost 2 bases, with 13 bases between them. From germline, CDR1 is MNHEY and CDR2 SVGAGI. As DNA, the CDR3 is TGTGCCAGCAGCCGGGGGACGGTTCAAGAGACCCAGTACTTC. Encoded protein: CASSRGTVQETQYF.

The V gene is TRBV11-2, the J gene TRBJ2-7; maybe TRBD1 (5 bases). In germline, CDR1 is SGHAT, CDR2 FQNNGV. This CDR3 has 14 amino acids. V was trimmed by 4 bases and J by 0 bases, leaving 10 bases between them. The CDR3 loop reads CASSSVGPSYEQYF. The CDR3 region has the DNA TGTGCCAGCAGCTCAGTGGGGCCCTCCTACGAGCAGTACTTC.

This sequence joins TRBV2 and TRBJ2-5; 8 bases are a match to TRBD1. Germline V CDR1 and CDR2: SNHLY, FYNNEI. The CDR3 sequence is 14 residues long. V was pared by 5 bases and J by 5 bases, with 7 bases of the junction left unmatched. The CDR3 protein is CASSRQGRGETQYF. CDR3 coding DNA: TGTGCCAGCAGTCGACAGGGGCGAGGGGAGACCCAGTACTTC.

The J gene is TRBJ2-1, the V gene TRBV7-9, with 8 bases aligning to TRBD2. Per germline, CDR1 SEHNR and CDR2 FQNEAQ (reference sequence). J lost 9 bases, V lost 1 base, and 8 bases had no gene match. The CDR3 runs to 15 residues. As DNA, the CDR3 is TGTGCCAGCAGCTTAGGAGCGGGAGTAGAGGGTGAGCAGTTCTTC. Translation: CASSLGAGVEGEQFF.

This clone was seen once. The chain joins TRBV21-1 to TRBJ2-5. TRBV21-1 has pseudogene status. This CDR3 has 17 residues. The CDR3: CASSSLPGRRIQETQYF. Here the CDR3 DNA reads TGTGCCAGCAGCTCCCTACCGGGACGGCGAATACAAGAGACCCAGTACTTC.

This clone was counted a single time. The rearrangement uses TRBV7-9 and TRBJ2-3; D remains ambiguous. The CDR3 covers 12 residues. Per the germline V gene, CDR1 is SEHNR and CDR2 is FQNEAQ (reference sequence). Trimming shortened V by 5 bases and J by 0 bases, and 3 bases separated the two germline ends. The CDR3 sequence: CASSTSTDTQYF. CDR3 coding DNA: TGTGCCAGCAGCACGAGCACAGATACGCAGTATTTT.

V and J are TRBV18 and TRBJ2-3; D might be TRBD1 (5 bases). Germline CDR1 is KGHSH and CDR2 is LQKENI. The CDR3 runs 15 residues. Trimming left V 1 base short and J 5 bases short, with 13 bases between. The DNA for the CDR3 is TGTGCCAGCTCACCACGTTTACAGGCGAGAGATACGCAGTATTTT. Encoded protein: CASSPRLQARDTQYF. Full variable domain (missing parts from reference TRBV18 and TRBJ2-3): NAGVMQNPRHLVRRRGQEARLRCSPMKGHSHVYWYRQLPEEGLKFMVYLQKENIIDESGMPKERFSAEFPKEGPSILRIQQVVRGDSAAYFCASSPRLQARDTQYFGPGTRLTVL.

The rearrangement links TRBV25-1 to TRBJ2-2; 10 bases are shared with TRBD2. The CDR3 consists of 13 residues. CDR1 and CDR2 (germline): MGHDK, SYGVNS. V dropped 6 bases and J dropped 6; count of bases not matched to a gene: 1. Here the CDR3 reads CASSLAGAGELFF. The CDR3 nucleotides read TGTGCCAGCAGCCTAGCGGGAGCCGGGGAGCTGTTTTTT.

This chain links TRBV5-6 with TRBJ2-7; 7 bases fit TRBD2. The germline V gene has CDR1 SGHDT and CDR2 YYEEEE. This CDR3 comprises 15 residues. V shed 0 bases and J 3 bases; nucleotides not matched to a gene: 6. In DNA form, the CDR3 reads TGTGCCAGCAGCTTGGAGAGGGACTATCTCTACGAGCAGTACTTC. The encoded protein is CASSLERDYLYEQYF.

The rearrangement links TRBV14 to TRBJ1-1; D gene ambiguous. Germline V gene lookup returns CDR1 SGHDN and CDR2 FVKESK. The CDR3 runs to 15 residues. V gave up 1 base and J gave up 1 base, with 10 bases separating them. In DNA, the CDR3 is TGTGCCAGCAGCCAAGTGCAGGTCCCGAACACTGAAGCTTTCTTT. Its protein is CASSQVQVPNTEAFF. The whole variable domain, filled in from reference TRBV14 and TRBJ1-1, reads EAGVTQFPSHSVIEKGQTVTLRCDPISGHDNLYWYRRVMGKEIKFLLHFVKESKQDESGMPNNRFLAERTGGTYSTLKVQPAELEDSGVYFCASSQVQVPNTEAFFGQGTRLTVV.

This chain links TRBV18 with TRBJ2-3; D unclear. The germline V gene has CDR1 KGHSH and CDR2 LQKENI. The CDR3 is made up of 13 amino acids. Trimming pared 6 bases from V and 0 bases from J, leaving 7 bases between. CDR3 protein: CASSLDSTDTQYF. The CDR3 DNA reads as TGTGCCAGCTCGCTGGACAGCACAGATACGCAGTATTTT. The full variable domain, its missing parts supplied by reference TRBV18 and TRBJ2-3, is NAGVMQNPRHLVRRRGQEARLRCSPMKGHSHVYWYRQLPEEGLKFMVYLQKENIIDESGMPKERFSAEFPKEGPSILRIQQVVRGDSAAYFCASSLDSTDTQYFGPGTRLTVL.

This sequence joins TRBV19 and TRBJ2-1; D ambiguous. Looked up from germline, CDR1 is LNHDA and CDR2 is SQIVND (reference sequence). The CDR3 loop spans 11 amino acids. The germline V and J ends were trimmed by 4 bases and 8 bases, with 6 bases remaining between them. CDR3 sequence: CASSTLDEQFF. The CDR3 nucleotides are TGTGCCAGTAGTACCCTAGATGAGCAGTTCTTC.

This clone appeared a few times. This chain joins TRBV5-4 and TRBJ2-7; TRBD2 matches 12 bases. The CDR3 runs to 15 residues. Germline assignment: CDR1 SGHNT and CDR2 YYREEE (reference sequence). Trimming at V came to 4 bases and at J to 2 bases, leaving 4 bases not matched to a gene. In DNA form, the CDR3 reads TGTGCCAGCAGCCTTCGGACTAGCGGGACCTACGAGCAGTACTTC. The encoded protein is CASSLRTSGTYEQYF.

This chain's CDR3 is CALGGAYEQYF. The DNA of the CDR3 is TGTGCCCTGGGGGGCGCCTACGAGCAGTACTTC. The chain recombines TRBV7-9 with TRBJ2-7, with D possibly called TRBD1 or TRBD2 (6 bases each). Trimming stripped 11 bases from V and 2 bases from J, with 10 bases between. Germline-derived CDR1 and CDR2 are SEHNR and FQNEAQ (reference sequence). The CDR3 loop spans 11 amino acids.

V and J are TRBV10-3 and TRBJ2-7, with TRBD1 matching 11 bases. The J segment lost 3 bases and the V segment lost 11 bases, leaving 3 bases of the junction unmatched. Germline values: CDR1 ENHRY, CDR2 SYGVKD. This CDR3 spans 12 amino acids. CDR3 loop: CAAGQGGYEQYF. The DNA for the CDR3 is TGTGCCGCGGGACAGGGGGGCTACGAGCAGTACTTC.

V is TRBV7-6 and J is TRBJ2-7, with 9 bases matching TRBD1. CDR3 length equals 15 residues. Germline values: CDR1 SGHVS, CDR2 FNYEAQ. V was pared by 0 bases and J by 2 bases, with 2 bases of the junction left unmatched. CDR3 region: CASSLAGTGPYEQYF. The CDR3 nucleotides read TGTGCCAGCAGCTTAGCCGGGACAGGGCCCTACGAGCAGTACTTC.

The chain combines TRBV9 with TRBJ2-7; tentatively, D is TRBD2 (5 bases). Deletions cut 0 bases from V and 7 bases from J, with 14 bases between. Germline lookup yields CDR1 SGDLS and CDR2 YYNGEE. The CDR3 loop spans 14 amino acids. In DNA, the CDR3 is TGTGCCAGCAGCGTAGGTAGCGTAGGCGGGGAGCAGTACTTC. Its protein is CASSVGSVGGEQYF. The full variable domain, its missing parts supplied by reference TRBV9 and TRBJ2-7, is DSGVTQTPKHLITATGQRVTLRCSPRSGDLSVYWYQQSLDQGLQFLIQYYNGEERAKGNILERFSAQQFPDLHSELNLSSLELGDSALYFCASSVGSVGGEQYFGPGTRLTVT.